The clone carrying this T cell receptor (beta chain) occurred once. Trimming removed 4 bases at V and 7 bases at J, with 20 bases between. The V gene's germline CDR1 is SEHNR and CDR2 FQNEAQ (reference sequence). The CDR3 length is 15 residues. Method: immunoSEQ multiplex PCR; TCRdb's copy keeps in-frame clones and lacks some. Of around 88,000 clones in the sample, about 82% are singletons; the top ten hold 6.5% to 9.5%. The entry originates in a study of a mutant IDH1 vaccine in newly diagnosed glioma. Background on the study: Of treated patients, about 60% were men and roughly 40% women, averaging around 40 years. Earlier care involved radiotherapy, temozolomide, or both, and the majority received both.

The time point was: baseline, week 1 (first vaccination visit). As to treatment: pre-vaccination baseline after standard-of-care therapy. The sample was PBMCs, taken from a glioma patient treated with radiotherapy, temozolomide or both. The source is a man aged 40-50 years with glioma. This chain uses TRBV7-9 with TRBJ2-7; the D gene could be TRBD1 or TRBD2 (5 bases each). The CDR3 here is CASSSAGTVPWEQYF. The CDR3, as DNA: TGTGCCAGCAGCTCAGCAGGGACGGTACCTTGGGAGCAGTACTTC.